In this sample, the clone carrying this T cell receptor (beta chain) turned up a few times. Each CDR3 protein gets one entry after TCRdb re-called the RACE reads with MiXCR. This table holds around 130,000 distinct CDR3 sequences, approximately 10% found once. With 6 bases clipped from V and 2 bases from J, the junction kept 13 bases outside the gene matches. The CDR3 consists of 17 residues. In germline, CDR1 is LNHDA, CDR2 SQIVND (reference sequence). The data were obtained in a study of human T cells and chemical hapten exposure. Time point defined: healthy volunteer bleed at 2 weeks. The authors extracted total RNA from unfractionated whole blood.

J is TRBJ2-3 and V is TRBV19; 8 nucleotides align to TRBD2. The sequence was obtained from a male donor in good health. Some clones in this sample may be carry-over from other donors' samples. Material: whole blood. The CDR3 DNA reads as TGTGCCAGTAGCTCCCTCGCGGGGGGCGGCTCCACAGATACGCAGTATTTT. It specifies CASSSLAGGGSTDTQYF. The full variable domain, completed using reference TRBV19 and TRBJ2-3, is DGGITQSPKYLFRKEGQNVTLSCEQNLNHDAMYWYRQDPGQGLRLIYYSQIVNDFQKGDIAEGYSVSREKKESFPLTVTSAQKNPTAFYLCASSSLAGGGSTDTQYFGPGTRLTVL.